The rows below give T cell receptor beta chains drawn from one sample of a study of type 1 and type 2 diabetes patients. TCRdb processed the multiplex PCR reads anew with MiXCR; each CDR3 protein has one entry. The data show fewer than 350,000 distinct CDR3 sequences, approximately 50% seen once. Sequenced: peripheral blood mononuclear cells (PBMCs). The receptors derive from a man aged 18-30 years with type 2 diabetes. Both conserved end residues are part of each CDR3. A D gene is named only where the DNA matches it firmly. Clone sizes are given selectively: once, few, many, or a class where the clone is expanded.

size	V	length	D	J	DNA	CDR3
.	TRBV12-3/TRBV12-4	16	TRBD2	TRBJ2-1	TGTGCCAGCAGTTTGATAGCGGGGGGGAGACTCAGTGAGCAGTTCTTC	CASSLIAGGRLSEQFF
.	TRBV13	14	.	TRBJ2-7	TGTGCCAGCAACACTCAGGGGGGGGCCTACGAGCAGTACTTC	CASNTQGGAYEQYF
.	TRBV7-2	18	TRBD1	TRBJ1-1	TGTGCCAGCAGTTCGCAGGGGGCGCCTGTAGTTGGGAACACTGAAGCTTTCTTT	CASSSQGAPVVGNTEAFF
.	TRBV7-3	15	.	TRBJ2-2	TGTGCCAGCAGCCAATTCGTCAGATCCACCGGGGAGCTGTTTTTT	CASSQFVRSTGELFF
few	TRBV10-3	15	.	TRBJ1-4	TGTGCCATCAGTCGGGGGCAGTCAACTAATGAAAAACTGTTTTTT	CAISRGQSTNEKLFF
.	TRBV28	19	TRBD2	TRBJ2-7	TGTGCCAGCAGTCCACCGGCAGCGGGAGACCTCAACTTCTCCTACGAGCAGTACTTC	CASSPPAAGDLNFSYEQYF
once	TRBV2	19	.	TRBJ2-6	TGTGCCAGCAGCTACGTCCCCCGCGGGCCCCTATCTGGGGCCAACGTCCTGACTTTC	CASSYVPRGPLSGANVLTF
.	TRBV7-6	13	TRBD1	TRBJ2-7	TGTGCCAGCAGCGGGACAGGGGAACACGAGCAGTACTTC	CASSGTGEHEQYF
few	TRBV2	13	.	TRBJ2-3	TGTGCCAGCAGGGATGAACTAGCAGATACGCAGTATTTT	CASRDELADTQYF
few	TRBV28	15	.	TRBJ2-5	TGTGCCAGCGGCCCCAGGACCCAGTACCAAGAGACCCAGTACTTC	CASGPRTQYQETQYF
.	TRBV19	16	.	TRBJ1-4	TGTGCCAGTAGTATCCCCACAGGGTCCAGAAATGAAAAACTGTTTTTT	CASSIPTGSRNEKLFF
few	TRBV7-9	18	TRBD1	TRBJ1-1	TGTGCCAGCAGCTTAGAAAATGGGGACAGGGCGAGAGGCACTGAAGCTTTCTTT	CASSLENGDRARGTEAFF
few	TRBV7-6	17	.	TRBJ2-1	TGTGCCAGCAGCCCGTTTAGCGGAAGCCTCTCCTACAATGAGCAGTTCTTC	CASSPFSGSLSYNEQFF
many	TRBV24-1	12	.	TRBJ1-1	TGTGCCACCAGAGATGGGGAGACTGAAGCTTTCTTT	CATRDGETEAFF
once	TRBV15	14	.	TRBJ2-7	TGTGCCACCAGCAGAGATAGGGCCACCTACGAGCAGTACTTC	CATSRDRATYEQYF
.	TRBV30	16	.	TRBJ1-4	TGTGCCTGGAGCCTGACTGCCGCAGGGATTAATGAAAAACTGTTTTTT	CAWSLTAAGINEKLFF
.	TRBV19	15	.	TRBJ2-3	TGTGCCAGTAAGGTCGGACAGACCTTCACAGATACGCAGTATTTT	CASKVGQTFTDTQYF
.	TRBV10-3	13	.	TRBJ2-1	TGTGCCATCAGTGAGGACACCCCCAATGAGCAGTTCTTC	CAISEDTPNEQFF
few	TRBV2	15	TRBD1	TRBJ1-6	TGTGCCAGCAGGGGGGACAGGGGGCGGAATTCACCCCTCCACTTT	CASRGDRGRNSPLHF
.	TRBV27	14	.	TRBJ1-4	TGTGCCAGCAGACAGGGTGCGGTCGGAGAAAAACTGTTTTTT	CASRQGAVGEKLFF
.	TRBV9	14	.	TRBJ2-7	TGTGCCAGCAGCGTAGCCCAGGATTCAGGCGAGCAGTACTTC	CASSVAQDSGEQYF
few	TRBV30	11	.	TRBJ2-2	TGTGCCTGGAGTGGAAGGCGGGAGCTGTTTTTT	CAWSGRRELFF
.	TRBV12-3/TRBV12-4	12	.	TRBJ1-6	TGTGCCAGCAGACGAAAGATTTCACCCCTCCACTTT	CASRRKISPLHF